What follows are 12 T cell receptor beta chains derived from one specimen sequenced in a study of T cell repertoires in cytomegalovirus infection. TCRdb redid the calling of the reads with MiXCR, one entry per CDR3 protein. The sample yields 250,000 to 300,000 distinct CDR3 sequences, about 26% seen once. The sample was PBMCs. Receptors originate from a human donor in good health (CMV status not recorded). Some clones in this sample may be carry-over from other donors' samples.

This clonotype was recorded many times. The CDR3 coding sequence is TGTGCCAGCAGCTTATTACGCTCCGAGCAGTACTTC. Translated, it gives CASSLLRSEQYF. V and J are TRBV7-2 and TRBJ2-7; D gene uncertain. V shed 2 bases and J shed 6 bases, with 8 bases lying between them. The CDR3 totals 12 residues. From germline, CDR1 is SGHTA and CDR2 FQGNSA.

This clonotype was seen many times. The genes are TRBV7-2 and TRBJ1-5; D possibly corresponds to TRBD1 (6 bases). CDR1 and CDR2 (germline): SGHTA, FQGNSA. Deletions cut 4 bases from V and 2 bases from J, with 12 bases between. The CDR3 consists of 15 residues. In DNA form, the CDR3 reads TGTGCCAGCAGCTCCGGAGGGGGGCGCAATCAGCCCCAGCATTTT. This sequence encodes CASSSGGGRNQPQHF.

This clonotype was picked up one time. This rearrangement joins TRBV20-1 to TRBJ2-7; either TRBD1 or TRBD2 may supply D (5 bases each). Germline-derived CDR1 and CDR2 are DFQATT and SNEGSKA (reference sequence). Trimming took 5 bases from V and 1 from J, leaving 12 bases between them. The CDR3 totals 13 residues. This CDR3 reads CSAGDQVSYEQYF. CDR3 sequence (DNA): TGCAGTGCTGGGGACCAGGTTTCCTACGAGCAGTACTTC.

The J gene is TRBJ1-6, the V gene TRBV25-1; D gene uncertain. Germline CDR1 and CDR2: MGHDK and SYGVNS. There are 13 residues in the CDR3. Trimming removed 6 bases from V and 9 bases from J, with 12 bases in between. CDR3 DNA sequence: TGTGCCAGCAGCGTTTTCAGAAGTTCACCCCTCCACTTT. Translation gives CASSVFRSSPLHF.

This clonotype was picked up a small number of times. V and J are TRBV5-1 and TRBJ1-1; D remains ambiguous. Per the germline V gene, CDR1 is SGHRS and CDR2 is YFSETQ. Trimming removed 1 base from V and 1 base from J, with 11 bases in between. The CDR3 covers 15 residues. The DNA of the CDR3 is TGCGCCAGCAGCTTGATAGGACCCCCGAACACTGAAGCTTTCTTT. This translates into CASSLIGPPNTEAFF.

DNA of the CDR3: TGTGCCAGCAGCCGGGACTACCAGAGCTCCTACGAGCAGTACTTC. As protein: CASSRDYQSSYEQYF. V usage is TRBV7-2 and J usage is TRBJ2-7, with TRBD2 matching over 7 bases. With V trimmed by 5 bases and J by 0 bases, 7 bases remained unmatched. Germline V gives CDR1 SGHTA, CDR2 FQGNSA. This CDR3 is 15 amino acids long. The entire variable domain, with the rest obtained from reference TRBV7-2 and TRBJ2-7, is as follows: GAGVSQSPSNKVTEKGKDVELRCDPISGHTALYWYRQSLGQGLEFLIYFQGNSAPDKSGLPSDRFSAERTGGSVSTLTIQRTQQEDSAVYLCASSRDYQSSYEQYFGPGTRLTVT.

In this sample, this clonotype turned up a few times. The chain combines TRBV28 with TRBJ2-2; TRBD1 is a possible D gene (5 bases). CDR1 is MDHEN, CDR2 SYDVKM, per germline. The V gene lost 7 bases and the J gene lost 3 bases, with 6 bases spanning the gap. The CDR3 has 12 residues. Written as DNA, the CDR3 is TGTGCCAGCACAGGGTACACCGGGGAGCTGTTTTTT. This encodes CASTGYTGELFF.

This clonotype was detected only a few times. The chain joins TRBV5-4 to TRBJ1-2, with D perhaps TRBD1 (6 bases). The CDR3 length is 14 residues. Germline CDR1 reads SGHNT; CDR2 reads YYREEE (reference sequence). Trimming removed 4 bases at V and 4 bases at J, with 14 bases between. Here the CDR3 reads CASSPGTFSYGYTF. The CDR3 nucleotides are TGTGCCAGCAGCCCCGGGACATTCAGCTATGGCTACACCTTC.

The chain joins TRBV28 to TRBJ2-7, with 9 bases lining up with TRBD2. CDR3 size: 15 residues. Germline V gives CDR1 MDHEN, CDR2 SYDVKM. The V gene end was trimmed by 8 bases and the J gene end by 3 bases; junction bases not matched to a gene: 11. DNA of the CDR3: TGTGCCAGCGTCCCTCGCGGGAGGGGGCACTACGAGCAGTACTTC. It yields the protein CASVPRGRGHYEQYF.

CDR3 region: CASSLGGQGTYGYTF. CDR3 bases: TGTGCCAGCAGCTTAGGAGGACAGGGAACCTATGGCTACACCTTC. The chain carries TRBV7-2 and TRBJ1-2; TRBD1 agrees at 8 bases. Germline loops: CDR1 SGHTA, CDR2 FQGNSA. With V trimmed by 1 base and J by 4 bases, 5 bases remained unmatched. This CDR3 comprises 15 residues.

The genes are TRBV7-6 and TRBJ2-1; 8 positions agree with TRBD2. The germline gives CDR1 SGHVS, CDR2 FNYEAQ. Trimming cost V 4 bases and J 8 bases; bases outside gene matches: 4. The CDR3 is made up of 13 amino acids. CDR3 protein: CASSSGGGDEQFF. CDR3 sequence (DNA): TGTGCCAGCAGCTCGGGGGGGGGGGATGAGCAGTTCTTC.

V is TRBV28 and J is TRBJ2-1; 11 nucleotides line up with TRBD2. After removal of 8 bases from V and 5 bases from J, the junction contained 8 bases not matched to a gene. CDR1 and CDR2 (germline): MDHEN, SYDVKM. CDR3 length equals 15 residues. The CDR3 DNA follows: TGTGCCAGCGTCGTAGCGGGAGGGCCTCACAATGAGCAGTTCTTC. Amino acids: CASVVAGGPHNEQFF.